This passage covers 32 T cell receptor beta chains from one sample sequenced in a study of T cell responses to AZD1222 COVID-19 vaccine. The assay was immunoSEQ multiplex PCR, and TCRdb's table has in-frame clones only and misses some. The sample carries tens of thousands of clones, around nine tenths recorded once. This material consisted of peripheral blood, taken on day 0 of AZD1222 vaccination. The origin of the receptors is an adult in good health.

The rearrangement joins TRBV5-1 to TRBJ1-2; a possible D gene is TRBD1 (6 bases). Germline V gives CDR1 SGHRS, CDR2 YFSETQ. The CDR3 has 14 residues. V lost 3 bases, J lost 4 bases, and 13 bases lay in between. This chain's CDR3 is CASSSDRIAYGYTF. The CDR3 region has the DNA TGCGCCAGCAGCTCGGACAGAATAGCCTATGGCTACACCTTC. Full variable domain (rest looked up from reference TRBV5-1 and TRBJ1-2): KAGVTQTPRYLIKTRGQQVTLSCSPISGHRSVSWYQQTPGQGLQFLFEYFSETQRNKGNFPGRFSGRQFSNSRSEMNVSTLELGDSALYLCASSSDRIAYGYTFGSGTRLTVV.

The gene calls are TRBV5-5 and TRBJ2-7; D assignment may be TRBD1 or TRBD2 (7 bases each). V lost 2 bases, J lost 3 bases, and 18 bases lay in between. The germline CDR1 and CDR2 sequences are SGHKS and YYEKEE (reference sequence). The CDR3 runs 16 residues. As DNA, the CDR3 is TGTGCCAGCAGCTTTAGACAGGGAGGGAACTACTACGAGCAGTACTTC. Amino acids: CASSFRQGGNYYEQYF.

The CDR3: CASNGRGSEAFF. CDR3 bases: TGTGCCAGCAATGGGAGGGGATCTGAAGCTTTCTTT. This chain uses TRBV27 with TRBJ1-1; TRBD1 is a possible D gene (5 bases). This CDR3 contains 12 residues. Trimming left V 7 bases short and J 6 bases short, with 12 bases between. Germline CDR1 and CDR2: MNHEY and SMNVEV (reference sequence).

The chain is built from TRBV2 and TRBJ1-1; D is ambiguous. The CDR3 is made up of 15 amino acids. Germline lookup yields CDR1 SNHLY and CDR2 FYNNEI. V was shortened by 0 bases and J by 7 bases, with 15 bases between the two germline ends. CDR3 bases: TGTGCCAGCAGTGAAGCGAGGGTGATGGTCGGTGAAGCTTTCTTT. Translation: CASSEARVMVGEAFF.

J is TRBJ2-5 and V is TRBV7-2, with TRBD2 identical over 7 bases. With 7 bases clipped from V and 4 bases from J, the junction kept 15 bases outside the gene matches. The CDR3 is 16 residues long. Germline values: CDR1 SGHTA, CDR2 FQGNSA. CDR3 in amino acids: CASIPWGGDGSETQYF. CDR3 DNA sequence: TGTGCCAGCATCCCCTGGGGAGGGGATGGATCAGAGACCCAGTACTTC.

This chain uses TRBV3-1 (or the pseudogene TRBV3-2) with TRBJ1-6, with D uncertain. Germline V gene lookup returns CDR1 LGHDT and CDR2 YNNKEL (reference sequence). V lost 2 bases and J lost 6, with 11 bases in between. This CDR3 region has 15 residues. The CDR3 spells CASSQSEALNSPLHF. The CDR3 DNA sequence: TGTGCCAGCAGCCAAAGTGAGGCCCTTAATTCACCCCTCCACTTT.

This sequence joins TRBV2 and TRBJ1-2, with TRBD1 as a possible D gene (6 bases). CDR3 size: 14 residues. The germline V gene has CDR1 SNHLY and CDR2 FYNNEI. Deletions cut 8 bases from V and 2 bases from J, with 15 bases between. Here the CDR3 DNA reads TGTGCCAGCTTTAGGGGGGGTAAGAACTATGGCTACACCTTC. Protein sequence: CASFRGGKNYGYTF.

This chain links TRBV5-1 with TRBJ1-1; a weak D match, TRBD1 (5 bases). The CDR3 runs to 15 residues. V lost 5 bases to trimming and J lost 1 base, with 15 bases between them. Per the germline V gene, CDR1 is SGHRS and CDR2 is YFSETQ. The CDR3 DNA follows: TGCGCCAGCAGTTCACCCGGGACTGGGAACACTGAAGCTTTCTTT. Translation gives CASSSPGTGNTEAFF.

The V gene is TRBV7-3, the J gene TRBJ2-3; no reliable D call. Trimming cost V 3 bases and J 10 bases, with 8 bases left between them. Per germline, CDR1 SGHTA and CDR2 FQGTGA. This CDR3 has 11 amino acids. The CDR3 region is CASSLGSAQYF. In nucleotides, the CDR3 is TGTGCCAGCAGCTTGGGGTCCGCGCAGTATTTT.

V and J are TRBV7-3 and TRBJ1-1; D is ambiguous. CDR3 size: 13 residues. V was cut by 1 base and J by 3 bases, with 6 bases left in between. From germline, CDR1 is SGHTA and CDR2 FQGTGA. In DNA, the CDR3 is TGTGCCAGCAGCTTAATGGTATACACTGAAGCTTTCTTT. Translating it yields CASSLMVYTEAFF.

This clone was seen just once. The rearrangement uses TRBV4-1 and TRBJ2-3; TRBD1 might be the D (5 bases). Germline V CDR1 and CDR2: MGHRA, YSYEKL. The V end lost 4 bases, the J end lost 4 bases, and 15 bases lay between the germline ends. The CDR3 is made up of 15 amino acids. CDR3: CASSLWTQGADTQYF. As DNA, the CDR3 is TGCGCCAGCAGCCTATGGACACAAGGGGCAGATACGCAGTATTTT.

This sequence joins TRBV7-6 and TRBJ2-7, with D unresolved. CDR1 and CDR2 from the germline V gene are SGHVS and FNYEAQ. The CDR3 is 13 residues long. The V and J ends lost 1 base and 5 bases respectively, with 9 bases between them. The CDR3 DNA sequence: TGTGCCAGCAGCTTAGAGTGGTTAAACGAGCAGTACTTC. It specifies CASSLEWLNEQYF. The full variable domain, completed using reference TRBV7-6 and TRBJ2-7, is GAGVSQSPRYKVTKRGQDVALRCDPISGHVSLYWYRQALGQGPEFLTYFNYEAQQDKSGLPNDRFSAERPEGSISTLTIQRTEQRDSAMYRCASSLEWLNEQYFGPGTRLTVT.

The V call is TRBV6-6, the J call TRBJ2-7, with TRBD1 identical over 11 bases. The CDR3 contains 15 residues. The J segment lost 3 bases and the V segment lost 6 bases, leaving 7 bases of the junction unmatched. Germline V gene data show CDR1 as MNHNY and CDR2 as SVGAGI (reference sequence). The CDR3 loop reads CASRSRDRGIYEQYF. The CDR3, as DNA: TGTGCCAGCAGGTCCCGGGACAGGGGGATCTACGAGCAGTACTTC.

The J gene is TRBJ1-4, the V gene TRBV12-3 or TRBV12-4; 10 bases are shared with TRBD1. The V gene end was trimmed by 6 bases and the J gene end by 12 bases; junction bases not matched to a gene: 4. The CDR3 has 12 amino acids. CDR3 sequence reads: CASSEDRGQLFF. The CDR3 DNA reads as TGTGCCAGCAGCGAAGACAGGGGGCAACTGTTTTTT.

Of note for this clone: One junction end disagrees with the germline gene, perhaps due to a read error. CDR3 DNA sequence: TGTGCCAGCAGCCAAGGCGGCTCATCGGACTTC. This translates into CASSQGGSSDF. The chain links TRBV3-1 (or the pseudogene TRBV3-2) to TRBJ2-7, with D hard to call. Per germline, CDR1 LGHDT and CDR2 YNNKEL (reference sequence). The CDR3 loop spans 11 amino acids.

CDR3 amino acids: CASSALNTGVHEKLFF. CDR3 in DNA: TGTGCCAGCAGTGCTTTAAACACGGGCGTACATGAAAAACTGTTTTTT. The chain carries TRBV2 and TRBJ1-4, with unresolved D. This CDR3 comprises 16 residues. CDR1 and CDR2 from the germline V gene are SNHLY and FYNNEI. The V gene lost 4 bases and the J gene lost 6 bases, with 18 bases spanning the gap.

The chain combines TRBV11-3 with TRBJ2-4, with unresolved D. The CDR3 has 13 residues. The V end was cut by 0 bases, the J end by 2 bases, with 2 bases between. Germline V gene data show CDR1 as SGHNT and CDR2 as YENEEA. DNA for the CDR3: TGTGCCAGCAGCTTAGATCCCAAAAACATTCAGTACTTC. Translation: CASSLDPKNIQYF.

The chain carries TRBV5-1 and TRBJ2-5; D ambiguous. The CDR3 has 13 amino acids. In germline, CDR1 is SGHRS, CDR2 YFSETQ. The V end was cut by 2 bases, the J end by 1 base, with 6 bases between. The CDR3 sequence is CASSFTGQETQYF. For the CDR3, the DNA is TGCGCCAGCAGCTTTACTGGCCAAGAGACCCAGTACTTC.

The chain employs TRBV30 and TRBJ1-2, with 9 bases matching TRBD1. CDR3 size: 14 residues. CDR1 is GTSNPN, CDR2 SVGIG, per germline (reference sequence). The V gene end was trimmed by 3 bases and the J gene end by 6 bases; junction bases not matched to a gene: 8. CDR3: CAWSDRQGVNGYTF. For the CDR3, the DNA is TGTGCCTGGAGCGACCGACAGGGGGTAAATGGCTACACCTTC.

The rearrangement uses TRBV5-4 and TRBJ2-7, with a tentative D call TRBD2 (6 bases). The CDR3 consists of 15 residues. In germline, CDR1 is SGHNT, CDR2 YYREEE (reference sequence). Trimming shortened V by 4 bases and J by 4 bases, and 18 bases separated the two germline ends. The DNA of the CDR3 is TGTGCCAGCAGCGCGGAGGGTGGGAAAGGTTACGAGCAGTACTTC. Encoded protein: CASSAEGGKGYEQYF.

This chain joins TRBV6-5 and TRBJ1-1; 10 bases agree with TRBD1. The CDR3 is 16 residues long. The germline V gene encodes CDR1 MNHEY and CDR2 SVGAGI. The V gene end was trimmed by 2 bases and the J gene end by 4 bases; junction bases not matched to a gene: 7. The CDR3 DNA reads TGTGCCAGCAGTTACAGCCCGGGACAGGGGACCACTGAAGCTTTCTTT. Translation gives CASSYSPGQGTTEAFF.

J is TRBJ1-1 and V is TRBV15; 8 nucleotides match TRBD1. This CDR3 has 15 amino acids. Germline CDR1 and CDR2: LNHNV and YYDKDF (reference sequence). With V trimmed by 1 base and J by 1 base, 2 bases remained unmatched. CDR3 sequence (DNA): TGTGCCACCAGCAGAGGGGGACAGGAGAACACTGAAGCTTTCTTT. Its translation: CATSRGGQENTEAFF.

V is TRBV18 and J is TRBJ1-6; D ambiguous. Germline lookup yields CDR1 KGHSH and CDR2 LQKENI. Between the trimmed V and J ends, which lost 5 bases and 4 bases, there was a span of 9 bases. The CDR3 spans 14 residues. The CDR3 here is CASSSNSYNSPLHF. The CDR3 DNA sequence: TGTGCCAGCTCATCGAACAGTTATAATTCACCCCTCCACTTT.

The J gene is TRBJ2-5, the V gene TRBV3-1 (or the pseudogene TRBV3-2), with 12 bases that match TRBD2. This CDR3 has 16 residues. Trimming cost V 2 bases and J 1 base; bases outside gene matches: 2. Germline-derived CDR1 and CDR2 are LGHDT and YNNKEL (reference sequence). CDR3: CASSQRLAGAQETQYF. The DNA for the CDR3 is TGTGCCAGCAGCCAACGACTAGCGGGGGCCCAAGAGACCCAGTACTTC.

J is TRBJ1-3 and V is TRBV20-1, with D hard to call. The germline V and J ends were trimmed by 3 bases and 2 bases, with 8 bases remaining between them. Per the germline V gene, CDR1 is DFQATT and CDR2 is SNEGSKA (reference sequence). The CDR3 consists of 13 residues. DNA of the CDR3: TGCAGTGCTAGTGACCCGGCTGGAAACACCATATATTTT. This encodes CSASDPAGNTIYF.

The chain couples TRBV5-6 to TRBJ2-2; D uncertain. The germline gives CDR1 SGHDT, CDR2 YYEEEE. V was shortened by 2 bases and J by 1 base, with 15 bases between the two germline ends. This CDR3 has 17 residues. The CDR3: CASSLVGLAGNTGELFF. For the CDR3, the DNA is TGTGCCAGCAGCTTAGTCGGCCTGGCAGGGAACACCGGGGAGCTGTTTTTT.

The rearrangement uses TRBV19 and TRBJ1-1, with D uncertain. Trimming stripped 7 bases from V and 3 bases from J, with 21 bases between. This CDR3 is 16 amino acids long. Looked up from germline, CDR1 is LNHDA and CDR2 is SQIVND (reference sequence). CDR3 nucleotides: TGTGCCAGTATACGAGACATGAGAGGTGTCTACACTGAAGCTTTCTTT. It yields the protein CASIRDMRGVYTEAFF.

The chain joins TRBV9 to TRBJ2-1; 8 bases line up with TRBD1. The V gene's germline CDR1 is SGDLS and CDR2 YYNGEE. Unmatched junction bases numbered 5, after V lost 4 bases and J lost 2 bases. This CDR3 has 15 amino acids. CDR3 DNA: TGTGCCAGCAGCCTAGGGACAGGACCCTACAATGAGCAGTTCTTC. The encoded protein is CASSLGTGPYNEQFF.

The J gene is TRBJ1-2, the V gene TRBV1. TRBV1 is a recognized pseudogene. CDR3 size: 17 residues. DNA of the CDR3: TGCACCAGCAGCTCTCTTGCCAGACTAAAGTCCAACTATGGCTACACCTTC. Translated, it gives CTSSSLARLKSNYGYTF.

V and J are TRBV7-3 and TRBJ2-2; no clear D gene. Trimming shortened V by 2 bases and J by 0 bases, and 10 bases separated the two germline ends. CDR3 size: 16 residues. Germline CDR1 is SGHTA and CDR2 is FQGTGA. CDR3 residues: CASSLSADSNTGELFF. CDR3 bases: TGTGCCAGCAGCTTATCGGCAGACTCGAACACCGGGGAGCTGTTTTTT.

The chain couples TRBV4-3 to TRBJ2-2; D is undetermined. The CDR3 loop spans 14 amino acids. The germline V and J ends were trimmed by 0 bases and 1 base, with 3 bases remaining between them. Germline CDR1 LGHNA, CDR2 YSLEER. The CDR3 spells CASSQDVNTGELFF. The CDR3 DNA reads TGCGCCAGCAGCCAAGATGTGAACACCGGGGAGCTGTTTTTT.

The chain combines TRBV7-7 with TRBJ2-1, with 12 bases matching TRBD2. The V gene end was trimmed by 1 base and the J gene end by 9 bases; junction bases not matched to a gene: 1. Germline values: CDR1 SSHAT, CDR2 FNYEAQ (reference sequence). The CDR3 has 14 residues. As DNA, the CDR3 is TGTGCCAGCAGCTTAGTGACTAGCGGGGGTGAGCAGTTCTTC. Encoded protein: CASSLVTSGGEQFF.